The present TCR beta chain was sequenced within a study of T-cell memory formation after mild COVID-19 (TCRdb year 2021). Context from the whole study: TCR sequence clusters from the two donors were found to be largely donor specific. In two donors, T-cell clones that expanded and contracted after mild COVID-19 were followed by sequencing TCRalpha and TCRbeta repertoires longitudinally. Two young, previously healthy adult volunteers made up the cohort, one male and one female. Findings and caveats that apply to the study as a whole: The detection of some responding clones in pre-infection memory suggests that pre-existing cross-reactive memory T cells joined the SARS-CoV-2 response. The study covered only a couple of mild cases, and larger cohorts including severe cases with pre-infection samples were considered necessary. The second-wave clones that peaked on day 37 were not confirmed to be SARS-CoV-2 specific. Contracting CD4+ clones appeared mostly in the CM and EM memory subsets, whereas CD8+ clones were enriched in EMRA. Clones contracting from day 15 to 85 had balanced CD4/CD8 phenotypes, while a second wave expanding from day 15 to 37 was biased towards CD4+.

Ficoll-Paque density gradient centrifugation was used to isolate PBMCs. As concerns this clonotype: No antigen is known for it. No base quality values were provided; no much bigger clone lies one nucleotide off.

The sequencer was an Illumina NovaSeq 6000. TCRalpha and TCRbeta cDNA libraries were constructed by 5'RACE with constant-segment primers, with sample barcodes and unique molecular identifiers being introduced. RNA was extracted from every sample with Trizol reagent. The libraries were amplified in two PCR steps, and the second step added a second sample barcode and Illumina TruSeq adapters. Libraries were sequenced on an Illumina NovaSeq with 2 x 150 bp paired-end reads. The original methods were these. With migec v1.2.7, reads were demultiplexed and then collapsed into UMI-guided consensus sequences. Using mixcr v2.1.11, the UMI consensuses were aligned to TRA and TRB V and J templates and assembled into clonotypes. Clonotypes were classified as expanded or contracted when called significant by both edgeR and NoisET, with noise models trained on biological replicates. For edgeR calls, the thresholds were a false discovery rate-adjusted p below 0.01 and a log2 fold-change of 1. As an exploratory analysis of dynamics, max-normalized trajectories of the 1000 most abundant clonotypes were examined by PCA with hierarchical clustering. Each responding clone was given a CD4 or CD8 phenotype based on the CD4+ and CD8+ repertoires, which had been sequenced separately. TCRdb reanalyzed the raw reads on its own, using fastp at Q25 for trimming and MiXCR for clone calling, and kept in-frame beta chains. Rows merge per CDR3 protein into single entries with the most common DNA and genes. The V and J calls here are based on TCRdb, not the publication. Counted in this sample were about 110,000 distinct CDR3 sequences; around 17% of them appeared once. The ten top clones hold 5% to 7% of the sample.

This TCR derives from a man between 18 and 29 years old who had mild COVID-19 (a few samples of this study predate the infection). The sample titles of this study are shuffled in the database, so cell type and time point are left out; the donor was told from shared clones. The sequenced material came from PBMCs or a T cell subset sorted from them (not recorded which).

The DNA sequence reads TGTGCCAGCAGCTTGCTAGCGGGGGGAAGGGAGACCCAGTACTTC. This codes for CASSLLAGGRETQYF. This receptor chain uses TRBV5-6 and TRBJ2-5; 11 central nucleotides agree with TRBD2. Ends trimmed: V by 1 base, J by 5 bases; bases unmatched to a gene: 4. Spanning cysteine to phenylalanine, the CDR3 consists of 15 amino acids. Only the CDR3 portion is preserved as DNA: 45 bases, with reading frame beginning at the first base. Via the germline V gene, CDR1 is SGHDT and CDR2 YYEEEE.